The next 10 T cell receptor beta chains were all read from a single sample in a study of shared clonotypes between healthy human individuals. Profiled with immunoSEQ multiplex PCR; TCRdb holds only in-frame clones, not every one. In the table there are about 2.4 million clones, 80% to 95% of which are singletons. Sequencing was performed on naive CD4+ T cells from PBMCs. Subset: CD45RA+ positively selected. These receptors were collected from a man aged 18 to 35 in good health. Some clones in this sample may be carry-over from other donors' samples.

This clone was seen a single time. The chain links TRBV5-1 to TRBJ1-4; 9 bases are shared with TRBD1. The CDR3 has 14 residues. The junction had 6 bases not matched to a gene; V was cut back by 4 bases and J by 8 bases. Per the germline V gene, CDR1 is SGHRS and CDR2 is YFSETQ. Here the CDR3 DNA reads TGCGCCAGCAGCCCGGGGACAGGGCGAGAAAAACTGTTTTTT. It codes for CASSPGTGREKLFF.

This sequence joins TRBV6-5 and TRBJ2-7, with 10 bases matching TRBD1. Germline lookup yields CDR1 MNHEY and CDR2 SVGAGI. The CDR3 totals 14 residues. Trimming cost V 7 bases and J 3 bases; bases outside gene matches: 6. As DNA, the CDR3 is TGTGCCAGCACACCGGGACAGGGGAACTACGAGCAGTACTTC. Encoded protein: CASTPGQGNYEQYF.

V and J are TRBV7-2 and TRBJ1-1; weak D call: TRBD1 (5 bases). The V and J ends lost 1 base and 0 bases respectively, with 12 bases between them. The length of the CDR3 is 16 residues. Germline V gene lookup returns CDR1 SGHTA and CDR2 FQGNSA. The CDR3 DNA reads TGTGCCAGCAGCTTAGTTCCGCCAGGGCTGAACACTGAAGCTTTCTTT. Translated: CASSLVPPGLNTEAFF.

The rearrangement joins TRBV5-1 to TRBJ2-2, with 7 bases aligning to TRBD1. The CDR3 totals 18 residues. The junction had 9 bases not matched to a gene; V was cut back by 1 base and J by 0 bases. Germline lookup yields CDR1 SGHRS and CDR2 YFSETQ. This CDR3 is CASSLNQIGTANTGELFF. Written as DNA, the CDR3 is TGCGCCAGCAGCTTGAATCAGATCGGGACAGCGAACACCGGGGAGCTGTTTTTT.

This chain joins TRBV20-1 and TRBJ2-7; D uncertain. Germline loops: CDR1 DFQATT, CDR2 SNEGSKA (reference sequence). V lost 6 bases and J 11 bases, leaving 17 bases between the germline ends. This CDR3 is 11 amino acids long. The CDR3: CSAKPPAREYF. The CDR3 nucleotides read TGCAGTGCCAAACCCCCGGCCCGCGAGTACTTC.

The rearrangement joins TRBV9 to TRBJ2-5; D tentatively reads TRBD1 or TRBD2 (7 bases each). CDR1 SGDLS and CDR2 YYNGEE come from the germline V gene. The CDR3 is 16 amino acids. Trimming took 4 bases from V and 4 from J, leaving 20 bases between them. For the CDR3, the DNA is TGTGCCAGCAGCCCAGGGGGGGGCCAGAGTCGAGAGACCCAGTACTTC. Its translation is CASSPGGGQSRETQYF.

V and J are TRBV5-1 and TRBJ2-3; D is unresolved. V was pared by 4 bases and J by 0 bases, with 9 bases between. This CDR3 is built from 14 residues. From germline, CDR1 is SGHRS and CDR2 YFSETQ. In DNA, the CDR3 is TGCGCCAGCAGCGGGCAGGCTAGCACAGATACGCAGTATTTT. This encodes CASSGQASTDTQYF.

The chain couples TRBV5-1 to TRBJ2-3; D remains ambiguous. Germline CDR1 and CDR2: SGHRS and YFSETQ. The V end lost 0 bases, the J end lost 4 bases, and 9 bases lay between the germline ends. The CDR3 is 14 residues long. For the CDR3, the DNA is TGCGCCAGCAGCTTGGCCGAACCCCCAGATACGCAGTATTTT. Translated, it gives CASSLAEPPDTQYF.

In the case of this clone: Other DNA sequences from this sample encode an identical CDR3 as well. The rearrangement uses TRBV18 and TRBJ2-7; unclear D gene. V shed 0 bases and J shed 3 bases, with 6 bases lying between them. Germline CDR1 and CDR2: KGHSH and LQKENI. The CDR3 covers 13 residues. The CDR3 nucleotides are TGTGCCAGCTCACCACCGGGAAGCTACGAGCAGTACTTC. Its protein product is CASSPPGSYEQYF.

In nucleotides, the CDR3 is TGCGCCAGCAGCTTACAGGGTTTGTTGGGCAATGAGCAGTTCTTC. As protein: CASSLQGLLGNEQFF. The chain employs TRBV5-1 and TRBJ2-1; TRBD1 might be the D (6 bases). The ends were cut back, 2 bases at V and 6 bases at J, with 15 bases in the middle. Germline lookup yields CDR1 SGHRS and CDR2 YFSETQ. The CDR3 loop spans 15 amino acids. Together with reference TRBV5-1 and TRBJ2-1, the CDR3 gives the full variable domain: KAGVTQTPRYLIKTRGQQVTLSCSPISGHRSVSWYQQTPGQGLQFLFEYFSETQRNKGNFPGRFSGRQFSNSRSEMNVSTLELGDSALYLCASSLQGLLGNEQFFGPGTRLTVL.